This T cell receptor beta chain was observed in a study of human T cells and chemical hapten exposure. Overall study: Patch tests put 0.01% DPC on the upper back, read at 6 days. Overall study findings and caveats: Compared to controls, expanded TCRs made significantly more large clusters of similar CDR3s.

Noted time point: pre-sensitization, week 0. The sample's treatment: therapeutic diphenylcyclopropenone sensitization with weekly scalp DPC. Every donor had alopecia and was 18 to 70 years old; all were suitable for DPC. The V gene's germline CDR1 is SQVTM and CDR2 ANQGSEA. V was cut by 7 bases and J by 1 base, with 7 bases left in between. CDR3 length: 11 residues. Authors' processing steps: The number of TCRs in each sample had a median of roughly 100,000 and spanned roughly 23,224 to 700,000. A single record per CDR3 protein comes from TCRdb applying MiXCR to the RACE reads. The authors' filters were not applied to this entry. This sample carries tens of thousands of distinct CDR3 sequences, about 7% of them seen once, and the ten largest clones take approximately 1.6%. This clonotype was recorded at least ten times. Its antigen is currently unknown.

This chain uses TRBV29-1 with TRBJ1-1, with D possibly being TRBD1 (5 bases). This sample comprised whole blood, obtained in connection with sensitization to the hapten diphenylcyclopropenone (DPC). The TCR comes from a woman aged 25-40 years with alopecia areata. Some clones in this sample may be carry-over from other donors' samples. In DNA, the CDR3 is TGCAGCGGTACAGGGAACACTGAAGCTTTCTTT. The encoded protein is CSGTGNTEAFF. The entire variable domain, with the rest obtained from reference TRBV29-1 and TRBJ1-1, is as follows: SAVISQKPSRDICQRGTSLTIQCQVDSQVTMMFWYRQQPGQSLTLIATANQGSEATYESGFVIDKFPISRPNLTFSTLTVSNMSPEDSSIYLCSGTGNTEAFFGQGTRLTVV.